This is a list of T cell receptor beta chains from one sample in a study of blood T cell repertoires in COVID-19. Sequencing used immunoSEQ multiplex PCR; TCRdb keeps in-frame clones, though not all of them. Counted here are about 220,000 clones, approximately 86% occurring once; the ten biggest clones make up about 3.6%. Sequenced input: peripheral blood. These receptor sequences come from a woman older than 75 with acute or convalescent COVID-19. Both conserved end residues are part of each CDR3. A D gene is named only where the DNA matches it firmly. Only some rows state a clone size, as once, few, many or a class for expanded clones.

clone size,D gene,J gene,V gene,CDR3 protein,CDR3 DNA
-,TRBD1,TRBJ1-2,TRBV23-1,CASSQSGTGGDYGYTF,TGCGCCAGCAGTCAATCAGGGACAGGGGGCGACTATGGCTACACCTTC
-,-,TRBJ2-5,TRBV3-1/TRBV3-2,CASSQERVQGARFRTQYF,TGTGCCAGCAGCCAAGAAAGAGTTCAAGGGGCGCGATTTAGGACCCAGTACTTC
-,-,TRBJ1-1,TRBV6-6,CASSQSGSRAFF,TGTGCCAGCAGCCAGTCGGGATCTCGAGCTTTCTTT
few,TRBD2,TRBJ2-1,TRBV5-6,CASSLGLAGGTYNEQFF,TGTGCCAGCAGCTTGGGGCTAGCGGGGGGCACCTACAATGAGCAGTTCTTC
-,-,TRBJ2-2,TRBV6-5,CASSQLRGGELFF,TGTGCCAGCAGTCAGCTCCGAGGCGGGGAGCTGTTTTTT
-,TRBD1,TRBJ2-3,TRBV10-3,CAISPGQDTDTQYF,TGTGCCATCAGTCCGGGACAGGACACAGATACGCAGTATTTT
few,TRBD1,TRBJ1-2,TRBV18,CASSPNGQGANYGYTF,TGTGCCAGCTCACCAAACGGACAGGGGGCAAACTATGGCTACACCTTC
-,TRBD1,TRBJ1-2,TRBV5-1,CASSWTGVDRGYTF,TGCGCCAGCAGCTGGACAGGGGTGGATAGGGGCTACACCTTC
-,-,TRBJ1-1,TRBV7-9,CATQGANTEAFF,TGTGCCACGCAGGGCGCGAACACTGAAGCTTTCTTT
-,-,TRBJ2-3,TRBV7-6,CASSLVGGPSTDTQYF,TGTGCCAGCAGCTTAGTGGGGGGGCCTAGCACAGATACGCAGTATTTT
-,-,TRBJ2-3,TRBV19,CASSIGSGTSTDTQYF,TGTGCCAGTAGTATTGGTTCAGGAACTAGCACAGATACGCAGTATTTT
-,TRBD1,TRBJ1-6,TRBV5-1,CASSFGRGSYSPLHF,TGCGCCAGCAGCTTTGGCAGGGGGAGTTATTCACCCCTCCACTTT
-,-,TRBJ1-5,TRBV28,CASRTYGSLGNQPQHF,TGTGCCAGCAGGACTTACGGGTCCTTAGGCAATCAGCCCCAGCATTTT
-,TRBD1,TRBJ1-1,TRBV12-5,CASALDRGVAFF,TGTGCTAGTGCCCTGGACAGGGGAGTAGCTTTCTTT
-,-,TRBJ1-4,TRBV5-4,CASSLGGRVKNEKLFF,TGTGCCAGCAGCTTGGGGGGCCGGGTCAAAAATGAAAAACTGTTTTTT
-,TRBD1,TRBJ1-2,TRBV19,CASSIAGQGAKTGYTF,TGTGCCAGTAGTATCGCGGGACAGGGGGCAAAGACTGGCTACACCTTC
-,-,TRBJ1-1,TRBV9,CASSVGASPSTEAFF,TGTGCCAGCAGCGTAGGAGCAAGTCCTTCCACTGAAGCTTTCTTT